This TCR beta chain was observed in a study of identical twins (dated by TCRdb to 2016 to 2018). General notes on the study: TCR alpha and beta repertoires from monozygotic twins, unrelated adults of various ages and cord blood were deep-sequenced to test whether fetal clonotypes persist. To rule out contamination, replicate twin experiments were performed at different times with different library preparation protocols.

Results and caveats for the whole study, not just this receptor: Excess twin sharing in beta out-of-frame sequences was weaker because fewer shared sequences lowered the signal-to-noise ratio. Recombination models systematically underestimated out-of-frame TCR alpha sharing in monozygotic twins but agreed with sharing between unrelated individuals. Compared with coincidental sharing between unrelated individuals, an excess of low generation-probability sequences was observed among out-of-frame TCR alpha sequences shared between twins. Fewer insertions were carried by abundant cord blood beta clonotypes, a similar but weaker trend appeared in young adult naive repertoires, and no such trend appeared in memory repertoires. Because the same donors could not be followed over many years, the conclusions relied on cross-sectional statistical analysis. Invariant T cells such as MAIT and iNKT could partly confound zero-insertion analyses, though diverse VJ usage argued against this for most clonotypes.

The method behind the library was 5' RACE. The sample was run on an Illumina HiSeq 2000. Template switching added a universal primer binding site, and the final cDNA carried a unique molecular identifier that allowed TCR cDNA molecules to be counted accurately. Specific primers in the conserved constant-segment region were used to synthesize first-strand cDNA for the TCR alpha and beta chains. To control for contamination, each cDNA library was double barcoded with a SMART-Mk sample barcode plus Illumina barcodes. Two successive PCR steps introduced TruSeq adapter sequences along with Illumina sample barcodes. The TCR alpha and beta cDNA libraries were sequenced on the Illumina HiSeq platform using custom primers. The original methods were these. Raw reads were processed with MiGEC to extract unique molecular identifiers, and MiXCR was used to determine CDR3 positions. For each individual, recombination models were inferred using an EM algorithm with the repgenHMM and IGoR tools. The tcR package in R was used for shared clonotype analysis, with sharing normalized by the product of cloneset sizes. To study raw recombination without the effects of thymic and clonal selection, out-of-frame nonproductive sequences were analyzed. The public reads were reanalyzed by TCRdb: fastp trimming at Q25, MiXCR alignment, in-frame beta chains only. Rows with one shared CDR3 protein collapse into an entry with the most common genes and DNA. For this entry, the V and J calls and clone size follow TCRdb and not the study's own pipeline. This sample holds roughly 1,500,000 distinct CDR3 sequences; around 29% were observed only once. The ten largest clones add up to around 0.3% of the sample.

CDR1 and CDR2 (ENHRY, SYGVKD) derive from the germline V gene. The V end loses 6 bases and the J end loses 3 bases, and a stretch of 11 bases separates them. The CDR3, from cysteine to phenylalanine, totals 13 residues. Left in the record is the CDR3 DNA by itself, 39 bases read in frame from the first base. Every donor was a healthy Caucasian. This clonotype was counted many times. Its antigen specificity is not known. There are no base qualities to consult, and no much larger clone falls within one base. The chain couples TRBV10-3 to TRBJ2-5; TRBD1 could be the D gene, as 5 bases match. This receptor was identified in a newborn girl in good health. Sample: cord blood. This receptor has the CDR3 CAISATVKETQYF. The DNA sequence is as follows: TGTGCCATCAGCGCGACAGTTAAAGAGACCCAGTACTTC.